What follows are 32 T cell receptor beta chains derived from one specimen sequenced in a study of T cell responses to AZD1222 COVID-19 vaccine. The protocol was immunoSEQ multiplex PCR, while the TCRdb copy is restricted to in-frame clones and leaves out a portion. The sample holds around 70,000 clones; 60% to 85% are singletons and the top ten take around an eighth. The sequenced sample was peripheral blood, obtained on day 0 of AZD1222 vaccination. Every receptor here comes from an adult in good health.

The V and J genes are TRBV3-1 (or the pseudogene TRBV3-2) and TRBJ1-2, with D uncertain. The CDR3 covers 17 residues. Germline assignment: CDR1 LGHDT and CDR2 YNNKEL (reference sequence). Trimming cost V 4 bases and J 3 bases, with 21 bases left between them. CDR3 DNA: TGTGCCAGCAGCCGTACCCAGGCGGAAACCAAGGACTATGGCTACACCTTC. Its translation: CASSRTQAETKDYGYTF.

The chain has TRBV19 and TRBJ2-1, with TRBD1 identical over 10 bases. Germline-derived CDR1 and CDR2 are LNHDA and SQIVND (reference sequence). The CDR3 is 14 residues long. The V segment lost 7 bases and the J segment 7 bases; nucleotides outside the gene matches: 7. CDR3 in amino acids: CASNPGQGINEQFF. DNA for the CDR3: TGTGCCAGTAACCCGGGACAGGGGATTAATGAGCAGTTCTTC.

This chain links TRBV4-1 with TRBJ1-2; TRBD1 might be the D (6 bases). Trimming removed 0 bases at V and 4 bases at J, with 15 bases between. The CDR3 runs 16 residues. Germline V CDR1 and CDR2: MGHRA, YSYEKL. The CDR3 DNA is TGCGCCAGCAGCCAAGAAGAGATACAGGGAGCCTATGGCTACACCTTC. It specifies CASSQEEIQGAYGYTF.

The genes are TRBV5-1 and TRBJ2-1; the match to TRBD2 covers 12 bases. This CDR3 has 16 amino acids. Germline V gene data show CDR1 as SGHRS and CDR2 as YFSETQ. With 1 base clipped from V and 6 bases from J, the junction kept 5 bases outside the gene matches. In DNA form, the CDR3 reads TGCGCCAGCAGCTTGTTAGCTAGCGGGGGGGCCAATGAGCAGTTCTTC. Residues: CASSLLASGGANEQFF. Full variable domain (rest looked up from reference TRBV5-1 and TRBJ2-1): KAGVTQTPRYLIKTRGQQVTLSCSPISGHRSVSWYQQTPGQGLQFLFEYFSETQRNKGNFPGRFSGRQFSNSRSEMNVSTLELGDSALYLCASSLLASGGANEQFFGPGTRLTVL.

V and J are TRBV19 and TRBJ1-5, with TRBD1 matching over 7 bases. The germline V gene has CDR1 LNHDA and CDR2 SQIVND (reference sequence). With 4 bases clipped from V and 3 bases from J, the junction kept 6 bases outside the gene matches. This CDR3 comprises 15 residues. The DNA of the CDR3 is TGTGCCAGTAGTAAAAGGACAGGCGACAATCAGCCCCAGCATTTT. This encodes CASSKRTGDNQPQHF.

This clone appeared a single time. This chain connects TRBV3-1 (or the pseudogene TRBV3-2) to TRBJ2-7; D is undetermined. In germline, CDR1 is LGHDT, CDR2 YNNKEL (reference sequence). V was cut by 3 bases and J by 7 bases, with 13 bases left in between. The CDR3 is 13 amino acids. The CDR3 loop reads CASSHELLGEQYF. The DNA for the CDR3 is TGTGCCAGCAGCCATGAATTATTGGGAGAGCAGTACTTC.

The chain couples TRBV19 to TRBJ1-1; TRBD1 matches 8 bases. The germline V gene encodes CDR1 LNHDA and CDR2 SQIVND (reference sequence). This CDR3 spans 15 amino acids. J was trimmed by 4 bases and V by 5 bases; bases with no gene match: 9. The CDR3 sequence: CASSDPGGRGTEAFF. CDR3 DNA: TGTGCCAGTAGTGATCCAGGGGGCCGGGGCACTGAAGCTTTCTTT.

This clone was seen only a few times. This rearrangement joins TRBV7-6 to TRBJ1-5; D might be TRBD1 (6 bases). The CDR3 spans 13 residues. Trimming left V 5 bases short and J 5 bases short, with 10 bases between. In germline, CDR1 is SGHVS, CDR2 FNYEAQ. The CDR3 loop reads CASSARQDQPQHF. In DNA, the CDR3 is TGTGCCAGCAGCGCCCGACAGGATCAGCCCCAGCATTTT.

The chain is built from TRBV4-1 and TRBJ2-1; unclear D gene. This CDR3 is 16 amino acids long. The germline gives CDR1 MGHRA, CDR2 YSYEKL. V gave up 2 bases and J gave up 0 bases, with 11 bases separating them. The CDR3 protein is CASSQLPGISYNEQFF. The CDR3 DNA reads as TGCGCCAGCAGCCAACTACCTGGAATCTCCTACAATGAGCAGTTCTTC.

The chain couples TRBV3-1 (or the pseudogene TRBV3-2) to TRBJ2-5; D gene uncertain. Looked up from germline, CDR1 is LGHDT and CDR2 is YNNKEL (reference sequence). The CDR3 has 15 amino acids. V dropped 0 bases and J dropped 2 bases, with 10 bases sitting between them. The CDR3 loop is CASSQDVKGQETQYF. The CDR3 bases are TGTGCCAGCAGCCAAGATGTCAAAGGTCAAGAGACCCAGTACTTC.

This sequence joins TRBV2 and TRBJ1-5; no clear D. Trimming left V 8 bases short and J 0 bases short, with 14 bases between. CDR3 length: 15 amino acids. Germline CDR1 is SNHLY and CDR2 is FYNNEI. The CDR3 region has the DNA TGTGCCAGCGGTGGCCACGGCGGTAGCAATCAGCCCCAGCATTTT. This sequence encodes CASGGHGGSNQPQHF.

In this sample, this clone turned up once. The germline gene is not matched at one end of the junction; a read error may be the cause. The rearrangement joins TRBV6-1 to TRBJ1-5, with D possibly matching TRBD1 (5 bases). This CDR3 is built from 20 residues. Germline values: CDR1 MNHNS, CDR2 SASEGT. The CDR3 loop is CASSQASWGSGVLSNQPQHF. The CDR3 region has the DNA TGTGCCAGCAGTCAAGCCTCCTGGGGCAGCGGGGTCCTTAGCAATCAGCCCCAGCATTTT.

This rearrangement joins TRBV2 to TRBJ2-3; D is uncertain. Germline lookup yields CDR1 SNHLY and CDR2 FYNNEI. V dropped 5 bases and J dropped 1 base, with 13 bases sitting between them. This CDR3 has 15 residues. This chain's CDR3 is CASSPDMAGTDTQYF. CDR3 DNA: TGTGCCAGCAGTCCAGACATGGCTGGCACAGATACGCAGTATTTT. The full variable domain, with the rest looked up from reference TRBV2 and TRBJ2-3, is EPEVTQTPSHQVTQMGQEVILRCVPISNHLYFYWYRQILGQKVEFLVSFYNNEISEKSEIFDDQFSVERPDGSNFTLKIRSTKLEDSAMYFCASSPDMAGTDTQYFGPGTRLTVL.

The chain uses TRBV5-6 and TRBJ2-5, with TRBD2 as a possible D gene (6 bases). The CDR3 has 13 residues. Germline CDR1 and CDR2: SGHDT and YYEEEE. Trimming shortened V by 3 bases and J by 5 bases, and 11 bases separated the two germline ends. CDR3 residues: CASSSLAGETQYF. The CDR3 nucleotides are TGTGCCAGCAGCTCACTAGCTGGGGAGACCCAGTACTTC. The full variable domain, rest sourced from reference TRBV5-6 and TRBJ2-5, is DAGVTQSPTHLIKTRGQQVTLRCSPKSGHDTVSWYQQALGQGPQFIFQYYEEEERQRGNFPDRFSGHQFPNYSSELNVNALLLGDSALYLCASSSLAGETQYFGPGTRLLVL.

This clone was counted a few times. The chain couples TRBV6-2 or TRBV6-3 to TRBJ1-1; TRBD1 is a possible D gene (5 bases). The CDR3 runs to 14 residues. Looked up from germline, CDR1 is MNHEY and CDR2 is SVGEGT. Trimming cost V 2 bases and J 7 bases, with 14 bases left between them. CDR3 residues: CASSYRGVIGEAFF. Here the CDR3 DNA reads TGTGCCAGCAGTTACCGGGGGGTGATCGGTGAAGCTTTCTTT.

The CDR3 sequence: CASSEEEPTEAFF. CDR3 DNA: TGTGCCAGCAGTGAAGAGGAACCGACAGAAGCTTTCTTT. The chain has TRBV6-1 and TRBJ1-1; D gene ambiguous. V lost 1 base to trimming and J lost 8 bases, with 11 bases between them. Germline CDR1 and CDR2: MNHNS and SASEGT. The CDR3 sequence is 13 residues long.

This chain links TRBV23-1 with TRBJ1-3; 7 positions agree with TRBD1. TRBV23-1 is an ORF, and what it does is uncertain. With V trimmed by 6 bases and J by 2 bases, 10 bases remained unmatched. There are 16 residues in the CDR3. The CDR3 coding sequence is TGCGCCAGCAGCCTAAGTTACAGGGGCACTGGAAACACCATATATTTT. Encoded protein: CASSLSYRGTGNTIYF.

This sequence joins TRBV6-2 or TRBV6-3 and TRBJ1-2; TRBD1 aligns across 7 bases. Trimming cost V 5 bases and J 10 bases; bases outside gene matches: 10. Germline V lookup: CDR1 MNHEY, CDR2 SVGEGT. The CDR3 has 13 residues. As DNA, the CDR3 is TGTGCCAGCAGTCTCGGACAGGAAGGCTCCTACACCTTC. Translated, it gives CASSLGQEGSYTF.

The chain combines TRBV13 with TRBJ1-1; D is unresolved. The CDR3 sequence is 17 residues long. The germline V gene encodes CDR1 PRHDT and CDR2 FYEKMQ (reference sequence). Trimming took 6 bases from V and 4 from J, leaving 24 bases between them. CDR3 DNA: TGTGCCAGCAGGTCCGGACTAAACCCGGGTTCGGGCACTGAAGCTTTCTTT. Translating gives CASRSGLNPGSGTEAFF.

The DNA for the CDR3 is TGTGCCAGCAGCCCGCGGACAGGGGCCCCCTACGAGCAGTACTTC. Translating gives CASSPRTGAPYEQYF. V and J are TRBV9 and TRBJ2-7; 9 bases agree with TRBD1. The CDR3 loop spans 15 amino acids. Germline V gene lookup returns CDR1 SGDLS and CDR2 YYNGEE. The V segment lost 4 bases and the J segment 2 bases; nucleotides outside the gene matches: 7.

This chain uses TRBV7-9 with TRBJ1-6, with unresolved D. The germline V and J ends were trimmed by 2 bases and 6 bases, with 8 bases remaining between them. The CDR3 sequence is 14 residues long. CDR1 and CDR2 (germline): SEHNR, FQNEAQ (reference sequence). CDR3 nucleotides: TGTGCCAGCAGCTTATTCCGCCCTAATTCACCCCTCCACTTT. This gives the protein CASSLFRPNSPLHF.

The chain recombines TRBV30 with TRBJ1-1; TRBD1 might be the D (6 bases). V was clipped by 7 bases and J by 1 base, with 13 bases between them. The CDR3 runs to 13 residues. Germline loops: CDR1 GTSNPN, CDR2 SVGIG (reference sequence). The CDR3 loop is CAYTQGWNTEAFF. The CDR3 DNA reads as TGTGCCTATACACAGGGATGGAACACTGAAGCTTTCTTT.

The V call is TRBV12-2, the J call TRBJ2-3. TRBV12-2 is designated a pseudogene. This CDR3 comprises 20 residues. DNA for the CDR3: TGTGCAAGTCGCTTAACGGGACTGAGGCTGCCAGGGGCACACACAGATACGCAGTATTTT. Translation: CASRLTGLRLPGAHTDTQYF.

This clone was seen a handful of times. The rearrangement joins TRBV2 to TRBJ2-6; TRBD2 aligns across 7 bases. The ends lost 2 bases at V and 0 bases at J; junction bases unmatched: 13. This CDR3 has 20 residues. Per the germline V gene, CDR1 is SNHLY and CDR2 is FYNNEI. The CDR3 sequence is CASSELGWGGSRSGANVLTF. CDR3 bases: TGTGCCAGCAGTGAATTAGGGTGGGGAGGGAGTCGCTCTGGGGCCAACGTCCTGACTTTC. The whole variable domain, filled in from reference TRBV2 and TRBJ2-6, reads EPEVTQTPSHQVTQMGQEVILRCVPISNHLYFYWYRQILGQKVEFLVSFYNNEISEKSEIFDDQFSVERPDGSNFTLKIRSTKLEDSAMYFCASSELGWGGSRSGANVLTFGAGSRLTVL.

This chain links TRBV3-1 (or the pseudogene TRBV3-2) with TRBJ1-3; possible D gene TRBD1, 5 bases. V lost 5 bases and J 2 bases, leaving 10 bases between the germline ends. CDR3 length equals 14 residues. The V gene's germline CDR1 is LGHDT and CDR2 YNNKEL (reference sequence). DNA for the CDR3: TGTGCCAGCAGCGACGGGACGGCTGGAAACACCATATATTTT. This gives the protein CASSDGTAGNTIYF.

The chain is built from TRBV4-1 and TRBJ1-2; TRBD1 is a possible D gene (5 bases). V dropped 2 bases and J dropped 6 bases, with 13 bases sitting between them. The germline gives CDR1 MGHRA, CDR2 YSYEKL. The CDR3 is 14 residues long. CDR3 sequence (DNA): TGCGCCAGCAGCCAAAAAGGCGGGGGGAATGGCTACACCTTC. Protein product: CASSQKGGGNGYTF.

The rearrangement uses TRBV11-2 and TRBJ2-3, with D possibly being TRBD1 (6 bases). Germline CDR1 reads SGHAT; CDR2 reads FQNNGV. The CDR3 loop spans 16 amino acids. V was cut by 1 base and J by 4 bases, with 15 bases left in between. In nucleotides, the CDR3 is TGTGCCAGCAGCTTAGTTCTGGGGGCCAGGGCAGATACGCAGTATTTT. This codes for CASSLVLGARADTQYF.

The J gene is TRBJ2-1, the V gene TRBV5-4; 8 nucleotides match TRBD2. From germline, CDR1 is SGHNT and CDR2 YYREEE (reference sequence). The CDR3 sequence is 15 residues long. J lost 8 bases, V lost 4 bases, and 11 bases had no gene match. The CDR3 is CASSPRGGGTYEQFF. Written as DNA, the CDR3 is TGTGCCAGCAGCCCTCGGGGCGGGGGGACTTATGAGCAGTTCTTC.

The genes are TRBV5-1 and TRBJ2-5; 11 nucleotides line up with TRBD2. V shed 3 bases and J 2 bases; nucleotides not matched to a gene: 3. This CDR3 contains 15 residues. Germline V gives CDR1 SGHRS, CDR2 YFSETQ. The CDR3 DNA reads as TGCGCCAGCAGCTGGGTAGCGGGGGGGCAAGAGACCCAGTACTTC. Translating gives CASSWVAGGQETQYF.

The gene calls are TRBV11-3 and TRBJ2-7; TRBD2 matches 10 bases. V was clipped by 2 bases and J by 1 base; unmatched bases: 2. Germline lookup yields CDR1 SGHNT and CDR2 YENEEA. This CDR3 contains 15 residues. This CDR3 is CASSLSSGGSYEQYF. CDR3 coding DNA: TGTGCCAGCAGCTTATCTAGCGGGGGATCCTACGAGCAGTACTTC.

The V gene is TRBV5-1, the J gene TRBJ2-1; 7 bases are shared with TRBD2. Losses at the gene ends were 4 bases for V and 1 base for J; bases not matched to a gene: 2. Germline V gene lookup returns CDR1 SGHRS and CDR2 YFSETQ. The CDR3 has 14 amino acids. The CDR3: CASSRGGSYNEQFF. The CDR3 DNA is TGCGCCAGCAGCCGGGGAGGGTCCTACAATGAGCAGTTCTTC.

In its sample, this clone was seen a few times. The chain has TRBV2 and TRBJ1-2, with a weak D call TRBD1 (6 bases). Germline V gene lookup returns CDR1 SNHLY and CDR2 FYNNEI. With 2 bases removed from V and 3 bases from J, the gap between germline ends came to 13 bases. CDR3 length equals 15 residues. CDR3 region: CASSERGRGDYGYTF. The CDR3 region has the DNA TGTGCCAGCAGTGAAAGAGGCAGGGGAGACTATGGCTACACCTTC. Together with reference TRBV2 and TRBJ1-2, the CDR3 gives the full variable domain: EPEVTQTPSHQVTQMGQEVILRCVPISNHLYFYWYRQILGQKVEFLVSFYNNEISEKSEIFDDQFSVERPDGSNFTLKIRSTKLEDSAMYFCASSERGRGDYGYTFGSGTRLTVV.